A single sample gave rise to the 12 T cell receptor beta chains below, sequenced in a study of vaccination and CD4 T cells after COVID-19. These receptors' antigens are unknown. As for treatment: 10-day PBMC culture with coronavirus spike peptide pools or control peptides (ViraFEST assay). Cultured CD4+ T cells had their DNA profiled by the Oncomine TCR Beta short-read assay. MiXCR was run by TCRdb on the PCR reads, yielding one entry per CDR3 protein. The sample consists of around 15,000 distinct CDR3 sequences, 55% to 85% of them appearing once. The source material was CD4+ T cells from blood, cultured in vitro. The receptors were sampled from a human donor who had recovered from COVID-19.

The chain carries TRBV11-2 and TRBJ2-7, with 10 bases lining up with TRBD1. The germline V gene has CDR1 SGHAT and CDR2 FQNNGV. This CDR3 spans 16 amino acids. V trimming: 4 bases; J trimming: 5 bases; junction bases outside the gene matches: 11. As DNA, the CDR3 is TGTGCCAGCAGCTGGGGGGCGGGACAGGGGTTAAACGAGCAGTACTTC. Its translation is CASSWGAGQGLNEQYF.

V gene TRBV18 combines with J gene TRBJ1-2, with TRBD1 matching over 7 bases. Germline CDR1 and CDR2: KGHSH and LQKENI. V was clipped by 3 bases and J by 4 bases; unmatched bases: 8. CDR3 length equals 15 residues. The CDR3 here is CASSPGQPTAYGYTF. In nucleotides, the CDR3 is TGTGCCAGCTCACCGGGACAGCCAACCGCCTATGGCTACACCTTC. Combining the CDR3 with reference TRBV18 and TRBJ1-2 gives the whole variable domain NAGVMQNPRHLVRRRGQEARLRCSPMKGHSHVYWYRQLPEEGLKFMVYLQKENIIDESGMPKERFSAEFPKEGPSILRIQQVVRGDSAAYFCASSPGQPTAYGYTFGSGTRLTVV.

This chain connects TRBV20-1 to TRBJ1-1, with a tentative D call TRBD1 (5 bases). Between the trimmed V and J ends, which lost 0 bases and 4 bases, there was a span of 12 bases. The CDR3 has 14 residues. Germline-derived CDR1 and CDR2 are DFQATT and SNEGSKA (reference sequence). DNA of the CDR3: TGCAGTGCTAGAGATCGGGGCAGGGCCACTGAAGCTTTCTTT. Its protein product is CSARDRGRATEAFF.

This clonotype has just a few counts. CDR3 protein: CASGRDRGRSTEAFF. Written as DNA, the CDR3 is TGTGCCAGCGGGCGGGACAGGGGGCGGAGCACTGAAGCTTTCTTT. The V call is TRBV27, the J call TRBJ1-1, with TRBD1 matching over 12 bases. CDR1 and CDR2 (germline): MNHEY, SMNVEV (reference sequence). The trim removed 8 bases at V and 4 bases at J, leaving 8 bases unmatched. This CDR3 has 15 amino acids.

A few counts support this clonotype. This chain uses TRBV20-1 with TRBJ1-1; D remains ambiguous. The V gene lost 3 bases and the J gene lost 2 bases, with 10 bases spanning the gap. CDR3 length: 13 residues. Germline CDR1 is DFQATT and CDR2 is SNEGSKA (reference sequence). DNA of the CDR3: TGCAGTGCTAGGCTTCGAGAAAACACTGAAGCTTTCTTT. This sequence encodes CSARLRENTEAFF.

V gene TRBV7-6 combines with J gene TRBJ1-5; D call uncertain. The CDR3 extends over 13 amino acids. The V end was cut by 10 bases, the J end by 2 bases, with 12 bases between. Germline V gene sequence: CDR1 SGHVS, CDR2 FNYEAQ. The CDR3 loop is CATGWPGNQPQHF. CDR3 sequence (DNA): TGTGCCACCGGCTGGCCCGGCAATCAGCCCCAGCATTTT.

The chain uses TRBV12-3 or TRBV12-4 and TRBJ2-7; 10 bases match TRBD2. CDR3 size: 15 residues. After removal of 5 bases from V and 2 bases from J, the junction contained 6 bases not matched to a gene. CDR3 protein: CASSLSGRGTYEQYF. The CDR3 bases are TGTGCCAGCAGTCTGAGCGGGAGGGGGACCTACGAGCAGTACTTC.

This clonotype has just a few counts. This rearrangement joins TRBV12-3 or TRBV12-4 to TRBJ1-5; D is unclear. V was trimmed by 6 bases and J by 5 bases, leaving 8 bases between them. The CDR3 has 12 residues. The CDR3 bases are TGTGCCAGCAGCCCGGCCCATCAGCCCCAGCATTTT. It translates to CASSPAHQPQHF.

The chain's CDR3 is CASSQERGAKGDAFF. The CDR3 DNA sequence: TGCGCCAGCAGCCAAGAGCGGGGGGCGAAGGGCGACGCTTTCTTT. The V call is TRBV4-1, the J call TRBJ1-1, with D tentatively TRBD1 (6 bases). With 0 bases removed from V and 11 bases from J, the gap between germline ends came to 19 bases. The CDR3 loop spans 15 amino acids. Germline-derived CDR1 and CDR2 are MGHRA and YSYEKL.

The sample holds one count of this clonotype. The chain carries TRBV2 and TRBJ2-7; TRBD2 agrees at 10 bases. V dropped 0 bases and J dropped 3; count of bases not matched to a gene: 11. The CDR3 sequence is 18 residues long. The germline V gene has CDR1 SNHLY and CDR2 FYNNEI. The CDR3 here is CASSEALAPAGGGYEQYF. CDR3 sequence (DNA): TGTGCCAGCAGTGAAGCTCTAGCGCCAGCGGGAGGGGGCTACGAGCAGTACTTC.

This clonotype is medium-sized within its sample. The V gene is TRBV11-2, the J gene TRBJ2-7, with 10 bases lining up with TRBD1. Looked up from germline, CDR1 is SGHAT and CDR2 is FQNNGV. The junction had 10 bases not matched to a gene; V was cut back by 6 bases and J by 2 bases. This CDR3 region has 16 residues. CDR3 nucleotide sequence: TGTGCCAGCAGTCTAAAGACAGGGACAGGGGCCTACGAGCAGTACTTC. Its protein product is CASSLKTGTGAYEQYF. The full variable domain, with the rest looked up from reference TRBV11-2 and TRBJ2-7, is EAGVAQSPRYKIIEKRQSVAFWCNPISGHATLYWYQQILGQGPKLLIQFQNNGVVDDSQLPKDRFSAERLKGVDSTLKIQPAKLEDSAVYLCASSLKTGTGAYEQYFGPGTRLTVT.

The chain employs TRBV28 and TRBJ1-5; tentative D call: TRBD1 (5 bases). Trimming took off 7 bases at V and 3 bases at J, with 10 bases between the two ends. CDR3 size: 13 residues. CDR1 is MDHEN and CDR2 is SYDVKM in the germline V gene. The chain's CDR3 is CASTPRDNQPQHF. CDR3 DNA: TGTGCCAGCACCCCCAGGGACAATCAGCCCCAGCATTTT.